The TCR beta chain under discussion was sequenced for a study of T cell responses to AZD1222 COVID-19 vaccine. Whole-study context: Pooled in the analysis were second doses at about 4 or about 12 weeks.

Generated by immunoSEQ multiplex PCR, the TCRdb table keeps only in-frame clones and is missing some. The table lists over 150,000 clones, over 75% of them singletons. General study results and limits: Nearly half of spike-specific TCRs reportedly target variant regions that are unmutated in the B.1.351 and B.1.1.7 variants. Mostly white British, mostly female donors; authors suggested clonal diversity may be underestimated. Two AZD1222 administrations were followed by greater Spike-specific TCR breadth and depth.

The CDR3 totals 13 residues. Germline V gives CDR1 SEHNR, CDR2 FQNEAQ (reference sequence). V lost 3 bases, J lost 3 bases, and 9 bases lay in between. This clone was found a few times. What it recognizes is unknown. The rearrangement joins TRBV7-9 to TRBJ2-7, with D perhaps matching TRBD1 (5 bases). The receptor's source is an adult in good health. The sample was peripheral blood, taken on day 0 of AZD1222 vaccination. Written as DNA, the CDR3 is TGTGCCAGCAGCTTGACAGCAAACTACGAGCAGTACTTC. Protein: CASSLTANYEQYF.